The rows below give T cell receptor beta chains drawn from one sample of a study of CD8+ T cells in alopecia areata. Some clones are missing from TCRdb's copy, which holds only in-frame ones; the method was immunoSEQ multiplex PCR. The table lists 270,000 or so clones, nearly 60% of them singletons. Sequenced here: CD4+ T cells sorted from blood, sampled at week 24, from a patient treated with tofacitinib. The receptors originated from a human donor with alopecia areata. The CDR3 runs from the conserved cysteine through the conserved F or W. The D gene is left open where the match is weak. Rows give clone size only sometimes, using once, few, many, or a class for an expanded clone.

d_call: TRBD1; v_call: TRBV30; clone_size: once; j_call: TRBJ2-7; cdr3_aa: CAWEVGGASYEQYF; cdr3_nt: TGTGCCTGGGAGGTAGGGGGCGCCTCCTACGAGCAGTACTTC
d_call: -; v_call: TRBV30; clone_size: -; j_call: TRBJ1-5; cdr3_aa: CAWAQYQPQHF; cdr3_nt: TGTGCCTGGGCCCAATATCAGCCCCAGCATTTT
d_call: -; v_call: TRBV5-6; clone_size: -; j_call: TRBJ2-5; cdr3_aa: CASTGGLLQETQYF; cdr3_nt: TGTGCCAGCACCGGGGGACTCCTCCAAGAGACCCAGTACTTC
d_call: TRBD2; v_call: TRBV5-1; clone_size: -; j_call: TRBJ2-5; cdr3_aa: CASSFMLAGDQETQYF; cdr3_nt: TGCGCCAGCAGCTTTATGCTAGCGGGGGACCAAGAGACCCAGTACTTC
d_call: -; v_call: TRBV30; clone_size: -; j_call: TRBJ1-4; cdr3_aa: CAWTRPSTNEKLFF; cdr3_nt: TGTGCCTGGACTCGACCCTCAACTAATGAAAAACTGTTTTTT
d_call: -; v_call: TRBV28; clone_size: -; j_call: TRBJ2-5; cdr3_aa: CASSLGQEGTQYF; cdr3_nt: TGTGCCAGCAGTTTAGGTCAGGAGGGGACCCAGTACTTC
d_call: TRBD2; v_call: TRBV19; clone_size: -; j_call: TRBJ2-5; cdr3_aa: CASGLAETQYF; cdr3_nt: TGTGCCAGCGGACTAGCAGAGACCCAGTACTTC
d_call: -; v_call: TRBV4-1; clone_size: -; j_call: TRBJ2-5; cdr3_aa: CASSQVSDKAKTQYF; cdr3_nt: TGCGCCAGCAGCCAAGTTAGCGACAAGGCCAAGACCCAGTACTTC
d_call: -; v_call: TRBV21-1; clone_size: -; j_call: TRBJ1-3; cdr3_aa: CASSSRGRGRRNTIYF; cdr3_nt: TGTGCCAGCAGCTCCCGAGGGCGGGGGAGACGAAACACCATATATTTT
d_call: TRBD1; v_call: TRBV5-1; clone_size: -; j_call: TRBJ1-5; cdr3_aa: CASSSGQGGNQPQHF; cdr3_nt: TGCGCCAGCAGCTCCGGACAGGGTGGCAATCAGCCCCAGCATTTT